This TCR beta chain was recorded in a study of blood T cell repertoires in COVID-19. Produced via immunoSEQ multiplex PCR; TCRdb's table is partial and in-frame only. The sample has 200,000 to 250,000 clones; 70% to 85% are singletons. Germline-derived CDR1 and CDR2 are WNHNN and SYGVQD (reference sequence). The CDR3 runs to 16 residues. V shed 4 bases, J shed 7 bases, and the junction held 9 bases outside the gene matches. This sequence joins TRBV10-1 and TRBJ2-1; TRBD2 aligns across 11 bases. The receptor was derived from a woman aged 55-75 years who had recovered from COVID-19. Material for sequencing was PBMCs or T cells enriched from blood (not recorded which). In DNA, the CDR3 is TGCGCCAGCAGTGGTACCGGGACTAGCGGTACGAATGAGCAGTTCTTC. Protein product: CASSGTGTSGTNEQFF.